The clone carrying this T cell receptor beta chain was observed many times. The data are from a study of identical twins. This CDR3 comprises 13 residues. V was cut by 3 bases and J by 6 bases, with 9 bases left in between. In TCRdb, the 5' RACE reads were re-called with MiXCR into one record per CDR3 protein. The sample includes about 890,000 distinct CDR3 sequences, around 12% of them seen just once. These data were also filed under a second study, of yellow fever vaccine responses in identical twins. Turning to that study: Reportedly, twins showed a vaccine T cell response that looked partly convergent and partly personalized.

V and J are TRBV12-3 or TRBV12-4 and TRBJ2-1; D remains unclear. Sequencing was performed on PBMCs. The clonotype was recovered from a woman aged 18 to 35 in good health. The CDR3 region has the DNA TGTGCCAGCAGTTTGCCTACTTCCAATGAGCAGTTCTTC. This gives the protein CASSLPTSNEQFF.